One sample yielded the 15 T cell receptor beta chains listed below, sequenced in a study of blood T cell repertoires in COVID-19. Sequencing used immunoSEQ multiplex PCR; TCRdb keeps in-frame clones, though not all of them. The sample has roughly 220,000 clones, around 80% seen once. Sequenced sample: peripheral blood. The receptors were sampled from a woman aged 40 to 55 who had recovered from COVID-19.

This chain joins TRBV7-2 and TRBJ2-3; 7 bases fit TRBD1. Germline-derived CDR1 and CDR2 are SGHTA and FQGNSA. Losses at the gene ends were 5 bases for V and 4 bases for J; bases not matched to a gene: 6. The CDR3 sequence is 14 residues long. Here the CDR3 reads CASSTRQGPDTQYF. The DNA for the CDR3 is TGTGCCAGCAGCACGCGACAGGGACCAGATACGCAGTATTTT.

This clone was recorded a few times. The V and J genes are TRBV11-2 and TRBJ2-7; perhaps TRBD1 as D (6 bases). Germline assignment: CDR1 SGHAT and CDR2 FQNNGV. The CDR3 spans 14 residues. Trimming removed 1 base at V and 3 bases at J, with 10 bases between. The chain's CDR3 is CASSLGLDSYEQYF. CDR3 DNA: TGTGCCAGCAGCTTAGGGCTGGACAGCTACGAGCAGTACTTC.

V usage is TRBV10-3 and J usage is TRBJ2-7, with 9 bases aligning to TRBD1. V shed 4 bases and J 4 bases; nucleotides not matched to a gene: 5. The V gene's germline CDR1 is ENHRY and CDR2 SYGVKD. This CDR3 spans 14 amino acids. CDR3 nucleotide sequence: TGTGCCATCAGTGTAACACAGGGGGCTTACGAGCAGTACTTC. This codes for CAISVTQGAYEQYF.

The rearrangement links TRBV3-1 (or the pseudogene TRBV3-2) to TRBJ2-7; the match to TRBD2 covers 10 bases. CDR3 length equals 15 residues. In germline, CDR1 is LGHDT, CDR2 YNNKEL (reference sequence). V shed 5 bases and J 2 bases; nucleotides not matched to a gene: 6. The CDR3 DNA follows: TGTGCCAGCAGCTTTAGCGGGGGGCGCACCTACGAGCAGTACTTC. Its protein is CASSFSGGRTYEQYF.

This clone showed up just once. For the CDR3, the DNA is TGTGCCACCCAGGGGGCCTATGGCTACACCTTC. Amino acid sequence: CATQGAYGYTF. This sequence joins TRBV28 and TRBJ1-2; TRBD1 matches 8 bases. V shed 10 bases and J 4 bases; nucleotides not matched to a gene: 2. Germline V gives CDR1 MDHEN, CDR2 SYDVKM. The CDR3 extends over 11 amino acids.

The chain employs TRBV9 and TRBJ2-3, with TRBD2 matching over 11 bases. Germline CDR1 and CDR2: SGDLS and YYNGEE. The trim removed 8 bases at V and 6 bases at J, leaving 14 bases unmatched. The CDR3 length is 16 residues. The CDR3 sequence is CASKKTLAGGRDTQYF. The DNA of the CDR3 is TGTGCCAGTAAGAAGACCCTAGCGGGGGGCCGGGATACGCAGTATTTT.

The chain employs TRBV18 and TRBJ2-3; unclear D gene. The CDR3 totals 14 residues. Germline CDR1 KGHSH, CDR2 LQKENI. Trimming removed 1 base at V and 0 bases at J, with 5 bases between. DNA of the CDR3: TGTGCCAGCTCACCACTCATCAGCACAGATACGCAGTATTTT. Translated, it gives CASSPLISTDTQYF.

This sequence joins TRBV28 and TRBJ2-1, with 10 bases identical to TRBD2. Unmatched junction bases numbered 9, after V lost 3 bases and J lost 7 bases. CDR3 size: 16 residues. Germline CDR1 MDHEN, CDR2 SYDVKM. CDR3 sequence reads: CASSLSSGGSYNEQFF. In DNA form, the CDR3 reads TGTGCCAGCAGTTTGTCTAGCGGGGGTTCGTATAATGAGCAGTTCTTC.

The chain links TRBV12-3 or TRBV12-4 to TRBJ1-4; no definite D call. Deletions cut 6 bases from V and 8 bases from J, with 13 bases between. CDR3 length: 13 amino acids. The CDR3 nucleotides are TGTGCCAGCAGCAACGTAGCCGGGGAAAAACTGTTTTTT. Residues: CASSNVAGEKLFF.

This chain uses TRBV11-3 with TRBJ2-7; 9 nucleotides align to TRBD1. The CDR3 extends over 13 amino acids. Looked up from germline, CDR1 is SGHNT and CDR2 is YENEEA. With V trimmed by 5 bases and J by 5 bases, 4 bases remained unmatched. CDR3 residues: CASSHRDRDEQYF. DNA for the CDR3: TGTGCCAGCAGCCATCGGGACAGGGACGAGCAGTACTTC.

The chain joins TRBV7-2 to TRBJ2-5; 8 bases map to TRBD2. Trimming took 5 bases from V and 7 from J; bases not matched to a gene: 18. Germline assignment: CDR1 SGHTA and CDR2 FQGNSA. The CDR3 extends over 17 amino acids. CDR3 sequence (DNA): TGTGCCAGCAGCCTAAGCCCCGTCGGGGGCGCGGGGGGGACCCAGTACTTC. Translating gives CASSLSPVGGAGGTQYF.

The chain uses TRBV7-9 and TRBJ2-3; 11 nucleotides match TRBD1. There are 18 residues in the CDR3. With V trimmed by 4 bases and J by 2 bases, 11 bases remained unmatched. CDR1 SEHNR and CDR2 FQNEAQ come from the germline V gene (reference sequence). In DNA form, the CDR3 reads TGTGCCAGCAGCTGGACAGGGGGCGTTCAGGGTCCCACAGATACGCAGTATTTT. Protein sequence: CASSWTGGVQGPTDTQYF.

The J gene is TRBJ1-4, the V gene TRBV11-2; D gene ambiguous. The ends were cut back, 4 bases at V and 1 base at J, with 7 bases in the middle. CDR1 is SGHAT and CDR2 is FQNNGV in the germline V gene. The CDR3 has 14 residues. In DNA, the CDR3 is TGTGCCAGCAGCTCCATTTTAACTAATGAAAAACTGTTTTTT. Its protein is CASSSILTNEKLFF.

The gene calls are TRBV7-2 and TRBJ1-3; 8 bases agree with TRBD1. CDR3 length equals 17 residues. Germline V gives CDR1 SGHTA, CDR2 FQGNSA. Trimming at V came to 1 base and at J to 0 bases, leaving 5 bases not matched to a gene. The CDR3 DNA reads TGTGCCAGCAGCTTAGTCGGACAGGGTGACTCTGGAAACACCATATATTTT. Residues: CASSLVGQGDSGNTIYF.

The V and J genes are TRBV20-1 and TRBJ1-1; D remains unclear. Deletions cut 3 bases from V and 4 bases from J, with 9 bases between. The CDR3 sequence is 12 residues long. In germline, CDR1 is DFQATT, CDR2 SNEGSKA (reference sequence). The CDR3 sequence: CSASPGITEAFF. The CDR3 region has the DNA TGCAGTGCTAGTCCCGGTATCACTGAAGCTTTCTTT.